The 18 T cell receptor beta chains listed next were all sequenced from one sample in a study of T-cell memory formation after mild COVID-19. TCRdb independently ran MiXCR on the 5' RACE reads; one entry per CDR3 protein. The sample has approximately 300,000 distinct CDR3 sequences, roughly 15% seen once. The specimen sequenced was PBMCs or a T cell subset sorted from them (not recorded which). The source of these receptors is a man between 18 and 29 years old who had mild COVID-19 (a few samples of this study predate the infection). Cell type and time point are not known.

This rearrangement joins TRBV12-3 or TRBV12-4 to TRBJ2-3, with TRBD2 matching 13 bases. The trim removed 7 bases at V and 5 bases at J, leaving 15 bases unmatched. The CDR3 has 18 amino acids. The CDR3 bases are TGTGCCAGCACCCCCGTCATACTAGCGGGGGGGCCCGGAGATACGCAGTATTTT. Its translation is CASTPVILAGGPGDTQYF.

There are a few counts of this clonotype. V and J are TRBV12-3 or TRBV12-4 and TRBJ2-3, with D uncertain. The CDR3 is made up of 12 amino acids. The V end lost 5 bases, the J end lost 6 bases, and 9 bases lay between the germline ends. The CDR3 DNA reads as TGTGCCAGCAGTCATGATTGGGATACGCAGTATTTT. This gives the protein CASSHDWDTQYF.

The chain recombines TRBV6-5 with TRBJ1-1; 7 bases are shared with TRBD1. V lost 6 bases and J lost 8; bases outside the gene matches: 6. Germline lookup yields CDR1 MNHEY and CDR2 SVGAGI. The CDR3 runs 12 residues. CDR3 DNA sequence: TGTGCCAGCAGCAACAGGGGAAACGAAGCTTTCTTT. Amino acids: CASSNRGNEAFF.

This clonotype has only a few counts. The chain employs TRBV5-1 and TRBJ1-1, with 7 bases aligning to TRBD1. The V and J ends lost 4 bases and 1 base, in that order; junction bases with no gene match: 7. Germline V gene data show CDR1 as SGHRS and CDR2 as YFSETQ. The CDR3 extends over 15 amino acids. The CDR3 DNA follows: TGCGCCAGCAGCGGATGGACAGGAGGGAACACTGAAGCTTTCTTT. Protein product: CASSGWTGGNTEAFF.

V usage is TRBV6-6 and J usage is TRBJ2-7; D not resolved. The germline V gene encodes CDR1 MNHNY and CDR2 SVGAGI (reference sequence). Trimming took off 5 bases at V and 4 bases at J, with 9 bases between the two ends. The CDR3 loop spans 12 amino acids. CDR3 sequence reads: CASSEWRYEQYF. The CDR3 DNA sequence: TGTGCCAGCAGTGAATGGCGATACGAGCAGTACTTC.

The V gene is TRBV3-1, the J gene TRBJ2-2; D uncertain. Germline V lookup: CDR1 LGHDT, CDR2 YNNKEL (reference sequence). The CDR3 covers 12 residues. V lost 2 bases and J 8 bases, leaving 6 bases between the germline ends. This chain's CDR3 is CASSQQTGELFF. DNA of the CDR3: TGTGCCAGCAGCCAACAGACAGGGGAGCTGTTTTTT.

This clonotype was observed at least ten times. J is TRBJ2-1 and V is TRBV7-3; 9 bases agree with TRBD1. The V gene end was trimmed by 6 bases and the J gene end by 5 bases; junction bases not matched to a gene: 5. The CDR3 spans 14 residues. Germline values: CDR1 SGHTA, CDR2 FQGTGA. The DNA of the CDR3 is TGTGCCAGCAGAACCGGGACAGGGAACAATGAGCAGTTCTTC. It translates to CASRTGTGNNEQFF.

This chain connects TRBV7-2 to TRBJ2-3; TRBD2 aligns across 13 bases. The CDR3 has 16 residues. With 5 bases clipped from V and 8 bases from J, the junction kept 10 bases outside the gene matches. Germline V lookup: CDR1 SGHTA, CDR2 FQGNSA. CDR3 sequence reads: CASSRTSGGLHFTQYF. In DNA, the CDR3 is TGTGCCAGCAGCCGGACTAGCGGGGGCCTACATTTTACGCAGTATTTT. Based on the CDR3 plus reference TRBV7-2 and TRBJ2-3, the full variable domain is GAGVSQSPSNKVTEKGKDVELRCDPISGHTALYWYRQSLGQGLEFLIYFQGNSAPDKSGLPSDRFSAERTGGSVSTLTIQRTQQEDSAVYLCASSRTSGGLHFTQYFGPGTRLTVL.

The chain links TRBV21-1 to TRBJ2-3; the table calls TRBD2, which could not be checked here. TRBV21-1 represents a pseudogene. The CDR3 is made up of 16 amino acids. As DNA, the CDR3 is TGTGCCAGCAGCCCTCGACTAGCGGGGCCAACAGATACGCAGTATTTT. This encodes CASSPRLAGPTDTQYF.

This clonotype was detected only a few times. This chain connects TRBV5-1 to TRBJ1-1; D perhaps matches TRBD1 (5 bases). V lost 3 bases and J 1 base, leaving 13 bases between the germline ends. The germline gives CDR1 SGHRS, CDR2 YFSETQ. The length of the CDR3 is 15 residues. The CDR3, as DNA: TGCGCCAGCAGCTACGTAGGTGGGGCGAACACTGAAGCTTTCTTT. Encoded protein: CASSYVGGANTEAFF.

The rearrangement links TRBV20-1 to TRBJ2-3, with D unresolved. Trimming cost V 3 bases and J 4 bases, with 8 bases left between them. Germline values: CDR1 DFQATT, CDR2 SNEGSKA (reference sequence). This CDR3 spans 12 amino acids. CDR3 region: CSASSRPDTQYF. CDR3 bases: TGCAGTGCTAGTTCGCGGCCAGATACGCAGTATTTT.

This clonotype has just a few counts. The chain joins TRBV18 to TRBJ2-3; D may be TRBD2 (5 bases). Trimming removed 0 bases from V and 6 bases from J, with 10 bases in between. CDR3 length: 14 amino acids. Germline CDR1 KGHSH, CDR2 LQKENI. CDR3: CASSPPSGADTQYF. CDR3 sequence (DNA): TGTGCCAGCTCACCACCGAGCGGTGCGGATACGCAGTATTTT.

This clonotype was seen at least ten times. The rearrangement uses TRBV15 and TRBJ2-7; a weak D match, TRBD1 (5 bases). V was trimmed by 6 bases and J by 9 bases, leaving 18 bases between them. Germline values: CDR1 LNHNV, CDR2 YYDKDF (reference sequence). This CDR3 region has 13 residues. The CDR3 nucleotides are TGTGCCACCAGTACAGGTTTTGGTTTCGGGCAGTACGTC. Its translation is CATSTGFGFGQYV.

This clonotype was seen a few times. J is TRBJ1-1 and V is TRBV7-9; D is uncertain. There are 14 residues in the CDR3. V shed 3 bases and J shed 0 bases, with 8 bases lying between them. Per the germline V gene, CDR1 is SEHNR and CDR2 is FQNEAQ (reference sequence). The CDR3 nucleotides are TGTGCCAGCAGCTTTGGACGTATGAACACTGAAGCTTTCTTT. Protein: CASSFGRMNTEAFF. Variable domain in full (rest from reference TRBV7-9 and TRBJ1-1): DTGVSQNPRHKITKRGQNVTFRCDPISEHNRLYWYRQTLGQGPEFLTYFQNEAQLEKSRLLSDRFSAERPKGSFSTLEIQRTEQGDSAMYLCASSFGRMNTEAFFGQGTRLTVV.

CDR3: CASSLIDRGSYEQYF. The CDR3 bases are TGTGCCAGCAGCTTGATCGACAGGGGGTCCTACGAGCAGTACTTC. The chain couples TRBV7-2 to TRBJ2-7; 9 nucleotides line up with TRBD1. V lost 3 bases, J lost 1 base, and 4 bases stayed unmatched. The CDR3 is 15 residues long. Germline CDR1 is SGHTA and CDR2 is FQGNSA.

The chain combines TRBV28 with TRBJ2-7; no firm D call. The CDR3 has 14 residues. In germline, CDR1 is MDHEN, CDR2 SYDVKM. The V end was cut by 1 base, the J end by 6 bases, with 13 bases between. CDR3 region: CASSLLAGTGEQYV. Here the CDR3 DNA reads TGTGCCAGCAGTTTATTGGCAGGAACGGGCGAGCAGTACGTC.

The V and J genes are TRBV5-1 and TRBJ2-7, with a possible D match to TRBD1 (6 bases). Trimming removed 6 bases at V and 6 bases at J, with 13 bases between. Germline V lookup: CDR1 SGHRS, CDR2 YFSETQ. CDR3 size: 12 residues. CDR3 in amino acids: CASNRVRLEQYV. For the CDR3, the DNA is TGCGCCAGCAACAGGGTGCGGCTCGAGCAGTACGTC.

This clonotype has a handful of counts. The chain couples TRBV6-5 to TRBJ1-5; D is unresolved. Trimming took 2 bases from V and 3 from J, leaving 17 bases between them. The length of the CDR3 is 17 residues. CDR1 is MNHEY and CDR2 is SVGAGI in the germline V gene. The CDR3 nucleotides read TGTGCCAGCAGTTACCCTCCCCACGAGCCCCACAATCAGCCCCAGCATTTT. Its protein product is CASSYPPHEPHNQPQHF.